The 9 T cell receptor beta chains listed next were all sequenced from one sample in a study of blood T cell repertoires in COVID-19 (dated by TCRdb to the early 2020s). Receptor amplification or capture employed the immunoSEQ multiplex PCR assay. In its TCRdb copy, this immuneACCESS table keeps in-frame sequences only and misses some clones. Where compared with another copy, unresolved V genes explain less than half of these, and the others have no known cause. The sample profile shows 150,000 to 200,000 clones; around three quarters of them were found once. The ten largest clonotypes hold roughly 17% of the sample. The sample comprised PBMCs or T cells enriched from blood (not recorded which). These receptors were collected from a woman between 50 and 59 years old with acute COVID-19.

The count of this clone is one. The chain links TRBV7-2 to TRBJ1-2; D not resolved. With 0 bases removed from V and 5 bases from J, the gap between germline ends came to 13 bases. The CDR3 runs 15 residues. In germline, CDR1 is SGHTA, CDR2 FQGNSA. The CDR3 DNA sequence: TGTGCCAGCAGCTTAGCTGGCGGCTCTAGGTATGGCTACACCTTC. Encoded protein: CASSLAGGSRYGYTF.

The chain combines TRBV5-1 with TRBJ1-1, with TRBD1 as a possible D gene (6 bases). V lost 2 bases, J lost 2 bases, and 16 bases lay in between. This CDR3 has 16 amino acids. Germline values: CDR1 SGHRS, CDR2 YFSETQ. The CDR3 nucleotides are TGCGCCAGCAGCTTCCAAAGGCAAGGGGGTAACACTGAAGCTTTCTTT. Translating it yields CASSFQRQGGNTEAFF.

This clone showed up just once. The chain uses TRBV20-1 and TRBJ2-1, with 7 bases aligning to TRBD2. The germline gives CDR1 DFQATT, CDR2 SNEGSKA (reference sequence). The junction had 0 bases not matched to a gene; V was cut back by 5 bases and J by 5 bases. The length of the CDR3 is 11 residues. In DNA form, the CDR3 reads TGCAGTGCTCGGGAGGACAATGAGCAGTTCTTC. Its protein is CSAREDNEQFF.

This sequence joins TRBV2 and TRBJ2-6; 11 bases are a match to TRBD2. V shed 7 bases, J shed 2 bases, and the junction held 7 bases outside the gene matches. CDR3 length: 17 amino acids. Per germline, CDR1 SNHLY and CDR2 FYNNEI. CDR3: CASNSGGAGPGANVLTF. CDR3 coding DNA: TGTGCCAGCAATAGCGGGGGGGCCGGTCCTGGGGCCAACGTCCTGACTTTC. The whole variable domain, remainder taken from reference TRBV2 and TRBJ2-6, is EPEVTQTPSHQVTQMGQEVILRCVPISNHLYFYWYRQILGQKVEFLVSFYNNEISEKSEIFDDQFSVERPDGSNFTLKIRSTKLEDSAMYFCASNSGGAGPGANVLTFGAGSRLTVL.

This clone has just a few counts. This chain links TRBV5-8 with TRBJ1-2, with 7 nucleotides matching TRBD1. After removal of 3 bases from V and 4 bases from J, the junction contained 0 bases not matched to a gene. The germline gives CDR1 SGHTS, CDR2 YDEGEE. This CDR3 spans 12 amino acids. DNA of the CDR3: TGTGCCAGCAGCTGGGACAGCTATGGCTACACCTTC. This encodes CASSWDSYGYTF.

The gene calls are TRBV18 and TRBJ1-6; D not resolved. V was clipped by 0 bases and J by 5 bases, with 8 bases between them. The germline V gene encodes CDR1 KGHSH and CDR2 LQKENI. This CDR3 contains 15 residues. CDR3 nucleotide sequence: TGTGCCAGCTCACCACCTGGAGCAGATAATTCACCCCTCCACTTT. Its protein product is CASSPPGADNSPLHF.

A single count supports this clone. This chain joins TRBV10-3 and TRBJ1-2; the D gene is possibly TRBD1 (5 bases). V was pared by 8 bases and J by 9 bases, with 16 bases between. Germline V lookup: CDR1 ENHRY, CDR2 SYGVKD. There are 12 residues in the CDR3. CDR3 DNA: TGTGCCATCGGGGGGACCTTTCTGAGCTACACCTTC. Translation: CAIGGTFLSYTF.

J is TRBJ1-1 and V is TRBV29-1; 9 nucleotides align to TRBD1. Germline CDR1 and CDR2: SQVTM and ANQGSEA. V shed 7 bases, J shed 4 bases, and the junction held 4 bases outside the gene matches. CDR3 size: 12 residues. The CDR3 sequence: CSAGGQGTEAFF. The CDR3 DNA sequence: TGCAGCGCTGGGGGACAGGGCACTGAAGCTTTCTTT.

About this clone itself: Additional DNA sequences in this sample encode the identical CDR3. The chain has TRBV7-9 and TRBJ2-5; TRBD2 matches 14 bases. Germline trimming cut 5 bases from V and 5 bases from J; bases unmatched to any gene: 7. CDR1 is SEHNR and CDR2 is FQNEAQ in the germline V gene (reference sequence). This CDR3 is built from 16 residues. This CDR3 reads CASSPTSGGAPETQYF. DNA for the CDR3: TGTGCCAGCAGCCCGACTAGCGGGGGGGCCCCGGAGACCCAGTACTTC. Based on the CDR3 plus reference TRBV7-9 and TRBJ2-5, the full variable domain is DTGVSQNPRHKITKRGQNVTFRCDPISEHNRLYWYRQTLGQGPEFLTYFQNEAQLEKSRLLSDRFSAERPKGSFSTLEIQRTEQGDSAMYLCASSPTSGGAPETQYFGPGTRLLVL.